This TCR beta chain comes out of a study of shared clonotypes between healthy human individuals. Trimming left V 1 base short and J 0 bases short, with 15 bases between. This CDR3 has 17 amino acids. CDR1 LGHNA and CDR2 YSLEER come from the germline V gene. As to this clone: Its antigen is as yet unknown.

Generated by immunoSEQ multiplex PCR, the TCRdb table keeps only in-frame clones and is missing some. The table lists millions of clones, 90% to 95% of them singletons, with approximately 0.13% in the top ten. The study, taken as a whole, reports: Clonotypes shared by all four sorted-subset donors had higher generation probabilities than non-shared clonotypes.

The source is a man between 18 and 35 years old in good health. The sequencing input was naive CD4+ T cells sorted from blood. Described subset: CD45RA+ positively selected. The rearrangement joins TRBV4-3 to TRBJ1-2, with D perhaps TRBD1 (6 bases). DNA for the CDR3: TGCGCCAGCAGCCAAGCGCCCGGGGGGGGCACTAACTATGGCTACACCTTC. Residues: CASSQAPGGGTNYGYTF.